This passage covers 3 T cell receptor beta chains from one sample sequenced in a study of glioma-infiltrating T cells. The iRepertoire nested amplicon-rescue multiplex PCR amplified TCR alpha and beta CDR3s from RNA. TCRdb itself ran the multiplex PCR reads through MiXCR, one entry per CDR3 protein. The sample yields roughly 190,000 distinct CDR3 sequences, approximately 30% seen once. Sequences were obtained from glioma tissue, nonneoplastic brain tissue, or PBMCs (not recorded which). Every receptor here comes from a human donor with low-grade glioma or glioblastoma, undergoing nonglioma brain surgery, or in good health (not recorded which).

Remarks on this clonotype: This may stem from a read error, because a much larger clone lies one nucleotide away. The rearrangement joins TRBV7-2 to TRBJ2-3; D not resolved. Germline V gives CDR1 SGHTA, CDR2 FQGNSA. V gave up 9 bases and J gave up 1 base, with 11 bases separating them. This CDR3 comprises 13 residues. CDR3 sequence reads: CASRVRGTDTQYF. The DNA for the CDR3 is TGTGCCAGTCGTGTTCGAGGCACAGATACGCAGTATTTT.

This clonotype was detected only a few times. This rearrangement joins TRBV24-1 to TRBJ2-1, with D possibly matching TRBD2 (7 bases). Trimming stripped 6 bases from V and 3 bases from J, with 23 bases between. CDR3 size: 18 residues. Per the germline V gene, CDR1 is KGHDR and CDR2 is SFDVKD. The CDR3 DNA reads TGTGCCACCAGTATGGGGGGGCTACGGGGGAGCCTCTACAATGAGCAGTTCTTC. As protein: CATSMGGLRGSLYNEQFF.

This clonotype was detected ten times or more. A junction end diverges from the germline sequence, so it may reflect a read error. This chain uses TRBV7-7 with TRBJ2-3; possible D gene TRBD2, 6 bases. Germline CDR1 SSHAT, CDR2 FNYEAQ (reference sequence). There are 15 residues in the CDR3. In DNA, the CDR3 is TGTGCTAGCAGCTTAGGAGGGATGGGCGCAGATACGCAGTATTTT. Translated: CASSLGGMGADTQYF.